Each of the 13 T cell receptor beta chains below was sequenced from the same sample in a study of T cell clonality in common variable immunodeficiency. The repertoire was sequenced with immunoSEQ multiplex PCR; TCRdb's copy has only in-frame clones and lacks some. The repertoire consists of about 60,000 clones, none detected only once. Material for sequencing was peripheral blood mononuclear cells. The origin of the receptors is a person between 18 and 70 years old in good health.

The sample holds many counts of this clone. Sequencing ends 3 residues short of the CDR3 end; the germline J gene provides the rest. The chain joins TRBV13 to TRBJ2-7; D ambiguous. Germline V CDR1 and CDR2: PRHDT, FYEKMQ (reference sequence). This CDR3 spans 13 amino acids. Deletions cut 8 bases from V and 4 bases from J, with 15 bases between. The CDR3 loop reads CASGGRDRYEQYF. The sequenced part of the CDR3 DNA is TGTGCCAGCGGCGGCCGCGACCGTTACGAG. The full variable domain, completed using reference TRBV13 and TRBJ2-7, is AAGVIQSPRHLIKEKRETATLKCYPIPRHDTVYWYQQGPGQDPQFLISFYEKMQSDKGSIPDRFSAQQFSDYHSELNMSSLELGDSALYFCASGGRDRYEQYFGPGTRLTVT.

This clone showed up many times. The missing CDR3 end, 3 residues past where the read stops, is filled in from the germline J gene. The chain joins TRBV19 to TRBJ2-2, with no clear D. V dropped 7 bases and J dropped 3 bases, with 6 bases sitting between them. Germline V lookup: CDR1 LNHDA, CDR2 SQIVND (reference sequence). There are 12 residues in the CDR3. The covered CDR3 bases are TGTGCCAGTAAGGGCCACACCGGGGAG. It is translated as CASKGHTGE. The CDR3 reads in full as CASKGHTGELFF.

This clone has a count of ten or more. The sequence runs out 3 residues before the end of the CDR3; the remainder is reconstructed from the germline J gene. This rearrangement joins TRBV20-1 to TRBJ2-7; TRBD2 agrees at 7 bases. The CDR3 is 15 residues long. Germline V gives CDR1 DFQATT, CDR2 SNEGSKA (reference sequence). V lost 0 bases and J lost 3; bases outside the gene matches: 8. The CDR3 sequence: CSARDKTGGGYEQYF. The covered CDR3 bases are TGCAGTGCTAGAGACAAAACGGGGGGTGGCTACGAG.

This clone was recorded many times. The read gets to within 3 residues of the CDR3 end, and the germline J gene fills in the rest. This rearrangement joins TRBV5-1 to TRBJ2-7; D is ambiguous. Per the germline V gene, CDR1 is SGHRS and CDR2 is YFSETQ. The CDR3 is 14 residues long. Deletions cut 0 bases from V and 3 bases from J, with 10 bases between. The sequenced part of the CDR3 DNA is TGCGCCAGCAGCTTGGAAGGCTTTCTCTACGAG. Protein sequence: CASSLEGFLYE. The full CDR3 protein reads CASSLEGFLYEQYF.

At least ten counts were recorded for this clone. The read falls 3 residues short of the CDR3 end, and the missing part is taken from the germline J gene. The V gene is TRBV18, the J gene TRBJ2-1; 14 bases agree with TRBD2. Germline-derived CDR1 and CDR2 are KGHSH and LQKENI. CDR3 length: 17 residues. J lost 7 bases, V lost 4 bases, and 9 bases had no gene match. CDR3 DNA, as far as it was read: TGTGCCAGCTCACGACTAGCGGGAGGGCCCTCTGAAAATGAG. This codes for CASSRLAGGPSENE. The whole CDR3 region reads CASSRLAGGPSENEQFF.

There are many counts of this clone. The observed sequence ends 3 residues before the CDR3 terminus, with the missing tail filled in from the germline J gene. V and J are TRBV6-2 or TRBV6-3 and TRBJ2-7; no clear D gene. The germline V gene has CDR1 MNHEY and CDR2 SVGEGT. Trimming removed 5 bases at V and 0 bases at J, with 5 bases between. The CDR3 has 12 amino acids. Partial CDR3 DNA: TGTGCCAGCAGTACCAGCTCCTACGAG. Translating it yields CASSTSSYE. The entire CDR3 protein reads CASSTSSYEQYF.

This clone was observed at least ten times. With the read ending 3 residues before the CDR3 end, the germline J gene is used to fill in that end. The chain carries TRBV18 and TRBJ2-7, with 7 nucleotides matching TRBD1. Germline trimming cut 1 base from V and 2 bases from J; bases unmatched to any gene: 5. Germline V CDR1 and CDR2: KGHSH, LQKENI. This CDR3 contains 15 residues. The CDR3 protein is CASSPRTGVTYEQYF. The sequenced CDR3 bases are TGTGCCAGCTCACCACGCACAGGGGTAACCTACGAG.

This clone was observed at least ten times. The read ends 3 residues before the CDR3 terminus; that terminus is restored from the germline J gene. The chain has TRBV2 and TRBJ2-2; 8 bases agree with TRBD1. The CDR3 spans 15 residues. Germline-derived CDR1 and CDR2 are SNHLY and FYNNEI. With 6 bases clipped from V and 2 bases from J, the junction kept 5 bases outside the gene matches. The CDR3 DNA, read in part, is TGTGCCAGCAGCGCCGGACAGGGAAACACCGGGGAG. The encoded protein is CASSAGQGNTGE. The whole CDR3 sequence is CASSAGQGNTGELFF.

This clone occurred many times. The read stops 3 residues short of the end of the CDR3; the missing end is completed from the germline J gene. The chain carries TRBV12-3 or TRBV12-4 and TRBJ2-3, with D possibly being TRBD1 (6 bases). Trimming pared 5 bases from V and 3 bases from J, leaving 12 bases between. This CDR3 is built from 14 residues. The DNA read from the CDR3 is TGTGCCAGCAGTCCCCGCAGGGGAACAGATACG. Translated, it gives CASSPRRGTDT. Given in full, the CDR3 is CASSPRRGTDTQYF.

Ten or more counts support this clone. The sequenced fragment ends 3 residues before the CDR3 boundary, so the rest is inferred from the germline J gene. J is TRBJ2-1 and V is TRBV20-1; 8 bases are a match to TRBD1. CDR3 size: 16 residues. From germline, CDR1 is DFQATT and CDR2 SNEGSKA (reference sequence). The J segment lost 6 bases and the V segment lost 8 bases, leaving 18 bases of the junction unmatched. Partial CDR3 DNA: TGCAGTTGGGGCAAGGACAGGGAGAATTCGGGCAATGAG. The encoded protein is CSWGKDRENSGNE. The full CDR3 protein is CSWGKDRENSGNEQFF.

This clone has a count of ten or more. The read is 3 residues too short to cover the CDR3 end, so that end is filled in from the germline J gene. The chain employs TRBV18 and TRBJ2-7, with 14 bases lining up with TRBD2. This CDR3 contains 15 residues. Germline V gives CDR1 KGHSH, CDR2 LQKENI. The ends lost 3 bases at V and 5 bases at J; junction bases unmatched: 3. The CDR3 sequence is CASSPGTSGSDEQYF. The covered CDR3 bases are TGTGCCAGCTCACCCGGGACTAGCGGGAGCGACGAG.

This clone was picked up many times. The read is 3 residues too short to cover the CDR3 end, so that end is filled in from the germline J gene. The J gene is TRBJ2-3, the V gene TRBV20-1; TRBD2 aligns across 8 bases. The V and J ends lost 2 bases and 6 bases, in that order; junction bases with no gene match: 13. The germline V gene encodes CDR1 DFQATT and CDR2 SNEGSKA (reference sequence). There are 16 residues in the CDR3. The CDR3 sequence is CSARSMGEAGADTQYF. The part of the CDR3 DNA that was read is TGCAGTGCTAGAAGTATGGGAGAAGCGGGAGCGGATACG.

This clone was observed at least ten times. The CDR3 end falls 3 residues outside the read, so it is completed with the germline J gene. The genes are TRBV5-5 and TRBJ1-1; D may be TRBD1 (6 bases). The CDR3 loop spans 13 amino acids. Per germline, CDR1 SGHKS and CDR2 YYEKEE (reference sequence). The V end lost 3 bases, the J end lost 1 base, and 7 bases lay between the germline ends. Partial CDR3 DNA: TGTGCCAGCAGCTGGGGGCGGAACACTGAA. This sequence encodes CASSWGRNTE. The entire CDR3 is CASSWGRNTEAFF. The variable domain in full, with the rest retrieved from reference TRBV5-5 and TRBJ1-1, is DAGVTQSPTHLIKTRGQQVTLRCSPISGHKSVSWYQQVLGQGPQFIFQYYEKEERGRGNFPDRFSARQFPNYSSELNVNALLLGDSALYLCASSWGRNTEAFFGQGTRLTVV.